The 25 T cell receptor beta chains below all came from one sample that was sequenced in a study of blood T cell repertoires in COVID-19. Clones were sequenced by immunoSEQ multiplex PCR, and TCRdb holds only the in-frame ones, with some missing. The profile covers tens of thousands of clones, with around 85% appearing a single time and roughly 2.5% taken by the ten largest. Sequencing was done on a sample of peripheral blood. These TCRs come from a man aged 50-59 years with acute or convalescent COVID-19.

This chain uses TRBV2 with TRBJ1-2; 8 bases are shared with TRBD1. With 5 bases clipped from V and 5 bases from J, the junction kept 7 bases outside the gene matches. The CDR3 sequence is 14 residues long. CDR1 and CDR2 (germline): SNHLY, FYNNEI. The CDR3 region has the DNA TGTGCCAGCAGTCTAGGACAGGGCGGTTATGGCTACACCTTC. Residues: CASSLGQGGYGYTF.

The V and J genes are TRBV5-1 and TRBJ1-1; D is ambiguous. This CDR3 spans 21 amino acids. CDR1 SGHRS and CDR2 YFSETQ come from the germline V gene. Trimming shortened V by 0 bases and J by 1 base, and 28 bases separated the two germline ends. CDR3 DNA: TGCGCCAGCAGCTTGGACCCCGTCGAGCGATCACGGGTGGGTGGGAACACTGAAGCTTTCTTT. It translates to CASSLDPVERSRVGGNTEAFF.

V is TRBV12-3 or TRBV12-4 and J is TRBJ1-5; D is ambiguous. Trimming pared 2 bases from V and 7 bases from J, leaving 6 bases between. The CDR3 is 12 residues long. The CDR3 protein is CASSLMQQPQHF. DNA for the CDR3: TGTGCCAGCAGTTTAATGCAGCAGCCCCAGCATTTT.

This clone showed up just once. The chain uses TRBV6-2 or TRBV6-3 and TRBJ2-3; TRBD1 is a possible D gene (6 bases). The V gene lost 5 bases and the J gene lost 4 bases, with 10 bases spanning the gap. The CDR3 covers 13 residues. Looked up from germline, CDR1 is MNHEY and CDR2 is SVGEGT. This CDR3 is CASSMRQADTQYF. The CDR3 nucleotides read TGTGCCAGCAGTATGAGACAGGCAGATACGCAGTATTTT.

V is TRBV28 and J is TRBJ2-2; 9 positions agree with TRBD2. CDR1 and CDR2 from the germline V gene are MDHEN and SYDVKM. The CDR3 contains 15 residues. After removal of 6 bases from V and 3 bases from J, the junction contained 5 bases not matched to a gene. The CDR3 sequence: CASRKAGGYTGELFF. The CDR3 DNA reads as TGTGCCAGCAGGAAAGCGGGGGGCTACACCGGGGAGCTGTTTTTT. Combining the CDR3 with reference TRBV28 and TRBJ2-2 gives the whole variable domain DVKVTQSSRYLVKRTGEKVFLECVQDMDHENMFWYRQDPGLGLRLIYFSYDVKMKEKGDIPEGYSVSREKKERFSLILESASTNQTSMYLCASRKAGGYTGELFFGEGSRLTVL.

The rearrangement links TRBV6-1 to TRBJ2-7; 7 bases are shared with TRBD1. Germline CDR1 MNHNS, CDR2 SASEGT. CDR3 length: 14 amino acids. With 3 bases clipped from V and 4 bases from J, the junction kept 6 bases outside the gene matches. CDR3 DNA: TGTGCCAGCAGTGAGGGGGACAGTAATTACGAGCAGTACTTC. It codes for CASSEGDSNYEQYF.

V usage is TRBV11-3 and J usage is TRBJ2-1, with 11 bases matching TRBD2. The trim removed 1 base at V and 9 bases at J, leaving 5 bases unmatched. Germline lookup yields CDR1 SGHNT and CDR2 YENEEA. The CDR3 totals 15 residues. CDR3 in amino acids: CASSLVLAGESEQFF. CDR3 DNA sequence: TGTGCCAGCAGCTTAGTACTAGCGGGAGAAAGTGAGCAGTTCTTC.

The chain is built from TRBV19 and TRBJ2-4; D may be TRBD2 (6 bases). The CDR3 is 14 amino acids. CDR1 is LNHDA, CDR2 SQIVND, per germline (reference sequence). V lost 6 bases and J lost 2, with 11 bases in between. This CDR3 is CASSPRETKNIQYF. The CDR3 DNA sequence: TGTGCCAGTAGCCCACGGGAGACCAAAAACATTCAGTACTTC.

This chain connects TRBV7-3 to TRBJ2-7, with 11 bases matching TRBD2. This CDR3 has 17 amino acids. Germline loops: CDR1 SGHTA, CDR2 FQGTGA. Losses at the gene ends were 2 bases for V and 5 bases for J; bases not matched to a gene: 11. Written as DNA, the CDR3 is TGTGCCAGCAGCTTATCCCACACACTAGCGGGAGTGAACGAGCAGTACTTC. Translating gives CASSLSHTLAGVNEQYF.

The chain uses TRBV23-1 and TRBJ1-6; 7 bases line up with TRBD1. TRBV23-1 is an ORF, and what it does is uncertain. The CDR3 length is 17 residues. Losses at the gene ends were 4 bases for V and 8 bases for J; bases not matched to a gene: 14. DNA for the CDR3: TGCGCCAGCAGTCGGGGCAGGGGGACGGAGGATTATTCACCCCTCCACTTT. Encoded protein: CASSRGRGTEDYSPLHF.

This clone was found once. The rearrangement uses TRBV5-4 and TRBJ2-5; 11 bases are shared with TRBD2. The trim removed 0 bases at V and 5 bases at J, leaving 3 bases unmatched. The CDR3 is made up of 15 amino acids. The germline V gene encodes CDR1 SGHNT and CDR2 YYREEE (reference sequence). CDR3 loop: CASSLVLAGEETQYF. The CDR3 nucleotides are TGTGCCAGCAGCTTGGTACTAGCGGGAGAGGAGACCCAGTACTTC.

V gene TRBV4-1 combines with J gene TRBJ2-5; the match to TRBD2 covers 12 bases. Trimming took 1 base from V and 7 from J; bases not matched to a gene: 7. Per the germline V gene, CDR1 is MGHRA and CDR2 is YSYEKL. CDR3 size: 16 residues. The CDR3 DNA follows: TGCGCCAGCAGCCAAGGGACTAGCGGGGAGGTTGGGACCCAGTACTTC. Protein product: CASSQGTSGEVGTQYF.

The rearrangement uses TRBV29-1 and TRBJ2-5; no definite D call. CDR1 and CDR2 (germline): SQVTM, ANQGSEA. The CDR3 spans 12 residues. Deletions cut 6 bases from V and 4 bases from J, with 12 bases between. The CDR3 spells CSVEAVGETQYF. The CDR3 DNA is TGCAGCGTCGAGGCGGTTGGAGAGACCCAGTACTTC.

This clone has more than one count but fewer than ten. The gene calls are TRBV7-9 and TRBJ2-2, with 9 bases identical to TRBD1. The CDR3 sequence is 16 residues long. Germline CDR1 reads SEHNR; CDR2 reads FQNEAQ (reference sequence). With V trimmed by 5 bases and J by 6 bases, 10 bases remained unmatched. CDR3: CASSIAGQGNSGELFF. The CDR3 DNA is TGTGCCAGCAGCATCGCGGGACAGGGTAACTCCGGGGAGCTGTTTTTT.

CDR3 nucleotide sequence: TGTGCCACTTCTGAGACTAGCGGTTACGAGCAGTACTTC. Protein sequence: CATSETSGYEQYF. The V gene is TRBV24-1, the J gene TRBJ2-7; TRBD2 agrees at 9 bases. Germline loops: CDR1 KGHDR, CDR2 SFDVKD. The V segment lost 10 bases and the J segment 4 bases; nucleotides outside the gene matches: 7. The CDR3 loop spans 13 amino acids.

The chain couples TRBV5-1 to TRBJ1-6; D remains unclear. CDR3 length equals 16 residues. The germline gives CDR1 SGHRS, CDR2 YFSETQ. V was clipped by 4 bases and J by 0 bases, with 11 bases between them. CDR3 bases: TGCGCCAGCAGCGAGGATGTACTCTCCTATAATTCACCCCTCCACTTT. Its protein is CASSEDVLSYNSPLHF. The entire variable domain, with the rest obtained from reference TRBV5-1 and TRBJ1-6, is as follows: KAGVTQTPRYLIKTRGQQVTLSCSPISGHRSVSWYQQTPGQGLQFLFEYFSETQRNKGNFPGRFSGRQFSNSRSEMNVSTLELGDSALYLCASSEDVLSYNSPLHFGNGTRLTVT.

The chain employs TRBV14 and TRBJ1-2, with 7 bases lining up with TRBD1. The CDR3 runs 17 residues. After removal of 3 bases from V and 2 bases from J, the junction contained 12 bases not matched to a gene. Germline lookup yields CDR1 SGHDN and CDR2 FVKESK. CDR3 coding DNA: TGTGCCAGCAGCCAGATGAAGGGGGCGATCGTAAACTATGGCTACACCTTC. The encoded protein is CASSQMKGAIVNYGYTF.

The V and J genes are TRBV7-2 and TRBJ2-1, with D perhaps TRBD2 (6 bases). The CDR3 is 17 amino acids. Germline V gene lookup returns CDR1 SGHTA and CDR2 FQGNSA. Trimming shortened V by 3 bases and J by 2 bases, and 17 bases separated the two germline ends. This chain's CDR3 is CASSLYHLAGPYNEQFF. The CDR3 nucleotides are TGTGCCAGCAGCTTGTATCATCTGGCGGGACCCTACAATGAGCAGTTCTTC.

The sample holds one count of this clone. The V call is TRBV9, the J call TRBJ2-5; 14 bases match TRBD2. The CDR3 is 16 residues long. Per the germline V gene, CDR1 is SGDLS and CDR2 is YYNGEE. The J segment lost 5 bases and the V segment lost 6 bases, leaving 9 bases of the junction unmatched. The CDR3 loop is CASTPRTSGGRETQYF. Written as DNA, the CDR3 is TGTGCCAGCACCCCACGGACTAGCGGGGGGCGGGAGACCCAGTACTTC.

The chain employs TRBV28 and TRBJ2-5; TRBD2 matches 10 bases. This CDR3 has 19 amino acids. From germline, CDR1 is MDHEN and CDR2 SYDVKM. V was pared by 6 bases and J by 4 bases, with 20 bases of the junction left unmatched. The CDR3 region is CASSSLGSGGANPRETQYF. Written as DNA, the CDR3 is TGTGCCAGCAGCTCCTTAGGGAGCGGGGGGGCCAACCCAAGAGAGACCCAGTACTTC.

This clone was observed a handful of times. V usage is TRBV28 and J usage is TRBJ1-2, with TRBD1 matching over 9 bases. CDR1 is MDHEN and CDR2 is SYDVKM in the germline V gene. Losses at the gene ends were 10 bases for V and 7 bases for J; bases not matched to a gene: 10. The CDR3 is 13 residues long. CDR3 in DNA: TGTGCCATCCGGGGACAGGGTTATGGTGGCTACACCTTC. Residues: CAIRGQGYGGYTF.

This chain connects TRBV2 to TRBJ1-6; 7 bases are shared with TRBD1. V lost 6 bases, J lost 7 bases, and 6 bases stayed unmatched. Germline values: CDR1 SNHLY, CDR2 FYNNEI. This CDR3 comprises 14 residues. DNA of the CDR3: TGTGCCAGCAGGGACAGGCTCGGAAATTCACCCCTCCACTTT. Amino acids: CASRDRLGNSPLHF.

The sample holds many counts of this clone. The chain is built from TRBV2 and TRBJ1-5, with 11 bases that match TRBD1. From germline, CDR1 is SNHLY and CDR2 FYNNEI. The CDR3 is 16 amino acids. Unmatched junction bases numbered 8, after V lost 3 bases and J lost 7 bases. For the CDR3, the DNA is TGTGCCAGCAGTGATACAGGACAGGGGGCTAGACAGCCCCAGCATTTT. The encoded protein is CASSDTGQGARQPQHF.

This chain links TRBV5-1 with TRBJ2-5; maybe TRBD2 (6 bases). The length of the CDR3 is 16 residues. The germline V and J ends were trimmed by 1 base and 1 base, with 14 bases remaining between them. The germline CDR1 and CDR2 sequences are SGHRS and YFSETQ. The CDR3 DNA follows: TGCGCCAGCAGCTTGAACGCGGGGCCCCTCCAAGAGACCCAGTACTTC. Translating gives CASSLNAGPLQETQYF. The variable domain in full, with the rest retrieved from reference TRBV5-1 and TRBJ2-5, is KAGVTQTPRYLIKTRGQQVTLSCSPISGHRSVSWYQQTPGQGLQFLFEYFSETQRNKGNFPGRFSGRQFSNSRSEMNVSTLELGDSALYLCASSLNAGPLQETQYFGPGTRLLVL.

This clone appeared a single time. The V and J genes are TRBV29-1 and TRBJ2-1; 15 bases map to TRBD2. Germline assignment: CDR1 SQVTM and CDR2 ANQGSEA. The V gene end was trimmed by 4 bases and the J gene end by 7 bases; junction bases not matched to a gene: 8. The CDR3 is 16 amino acids. The CDR3 protein is CSVGGHGTSGRNEQFF. The CDR3 nucleotides are TGCAGCGTTGGGGGGCACGGGACTAGCGGGAGGAATGAGCAGTTCTTC.